Listed here is a single T cell receptor (beta chain). Its antigen is undetermined. Latent tuberculosis screening used tuberculin skin test and IGRA at entry. Trimming left V 5 bases short and J 4 bases short, with 17 bases between. The CDR3 totals 15 residues. Per germline, CDR1 MDHEN and CDR2 SYDVKM. The repertoire was sequenced with immunoSEQ multiplex PCR; TCRdb's copy has only in-frame clones and lacks some. The sample lists some 31,000 clones, about 89% occurring once. This specimen belongs to a study of T cells in tuberculosis. For the study at large: In South Africa, adults with active tuberculosis were compared with IGRA-negative and latently infected IGRA-positive adolescents.

Study outcomes and limitations: Smaller alpha distances in active tuberculosis partly reflected shorter CDR3-alpha lengths.

This chain connects TRBV28 to TRBJ1-2; D ambiguous. Sequenced input: PBMCs. This TCR came from a donor between 10 and 29 years old with latent tuberculosis or without tuberculosis infection. The CDR3 is CASSHQEGGSYGYTF. In DNA form, the CDR3 reads TGTGCCAGCAGTCACCAAGAGGGAGGTAGCTATGGCTACACCTTC.